The clone carrying this TCR beta chain was seen ten or more times. The antigen is not known. Germline V gene sequence: CDR1 MNHEY, CDR2 SVGAGI. The V and J ends lost 4 bases and 7 bases, in that order; junction bases with no gene match: 5. The CDR3 extends over 15 amino acids. This record comes from a study of identical twins. Study findings and constraints: For monozygotic twins, models underestimated out-of-frame TCR alpha sharing. Out-of-frame beta sequences exhibited a weaker degree of excess twin sharing.

TCRdb called the 5' RACE reads again in MiXCR, with one record for every CDR3 protein. The sample shows around 650,000 distinct CDR3 sequences, around 7.4% of them seen only once. Another study also made use of these data, one on yellow fever vaccine responses in identical twins.

The rearrangement joins TRBV6-5 to TRBJ1-4; 11 bases match TRBD1. This receptor was obtained from a woman aged 18-29 years in good health. What was sequenced was PBMCs. CDR3 sequence reads: CASSSGTGGSEKLFF. For the CDR3, the DNA is TGTGCCAGCAGTTCCGGGACAGGGGGGAGTGAAAAACTGTTTTTT.